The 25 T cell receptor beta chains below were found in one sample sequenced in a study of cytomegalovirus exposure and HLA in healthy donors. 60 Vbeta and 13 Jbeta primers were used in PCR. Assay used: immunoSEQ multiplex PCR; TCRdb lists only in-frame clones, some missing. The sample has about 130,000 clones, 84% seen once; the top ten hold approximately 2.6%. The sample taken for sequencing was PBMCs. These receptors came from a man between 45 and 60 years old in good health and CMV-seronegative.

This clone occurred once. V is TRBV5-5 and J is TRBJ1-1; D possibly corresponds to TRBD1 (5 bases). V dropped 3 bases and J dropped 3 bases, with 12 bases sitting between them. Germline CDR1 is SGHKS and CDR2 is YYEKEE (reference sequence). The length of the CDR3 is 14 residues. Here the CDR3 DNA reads TGTGCCAGCAGCTACGACCAGGGCTACACTGAAGCTTTCTTT. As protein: CASSYDQGYTEAFF.

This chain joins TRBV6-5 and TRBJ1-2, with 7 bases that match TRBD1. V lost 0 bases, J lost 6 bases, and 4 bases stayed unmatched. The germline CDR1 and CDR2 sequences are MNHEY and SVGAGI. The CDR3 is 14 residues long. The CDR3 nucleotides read TGTGCCAGCAGTTACTCGAACAGGGGAAATGGCTACACCTTC. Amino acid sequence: CASSYSNRGNGYTF.

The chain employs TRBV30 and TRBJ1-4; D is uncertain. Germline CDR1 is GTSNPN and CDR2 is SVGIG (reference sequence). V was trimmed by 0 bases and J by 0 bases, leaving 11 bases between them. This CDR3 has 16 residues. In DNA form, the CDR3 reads TGTGCCTGGAGTGTAAGGAGGACCGCAACTAATGAAAAACTGTTTTTT. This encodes CAWSVRRTATNEKLFF.

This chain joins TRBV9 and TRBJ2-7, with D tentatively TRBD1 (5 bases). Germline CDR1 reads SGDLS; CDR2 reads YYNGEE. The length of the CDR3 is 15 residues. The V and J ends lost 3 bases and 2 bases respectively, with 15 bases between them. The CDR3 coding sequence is TGTGCCAGCAGCGGGGGCCCCATCGGACCCTACGAGCAGTACTTC. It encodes CASSGGPIGPYEQYF.

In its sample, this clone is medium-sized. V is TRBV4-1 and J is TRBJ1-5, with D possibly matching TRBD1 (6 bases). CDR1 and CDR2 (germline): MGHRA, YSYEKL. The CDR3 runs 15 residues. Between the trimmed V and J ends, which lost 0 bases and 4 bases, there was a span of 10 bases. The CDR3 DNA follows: TGCGCCAGCAGCCAAGAACGAACAGGGAATCAGCCCCAGCATTTT. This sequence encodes CASSQERTGNQPQHF.

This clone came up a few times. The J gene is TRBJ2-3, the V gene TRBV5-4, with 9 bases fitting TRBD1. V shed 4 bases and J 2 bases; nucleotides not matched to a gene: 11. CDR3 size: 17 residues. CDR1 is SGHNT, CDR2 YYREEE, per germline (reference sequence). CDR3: CASSRGVGTGTTDTQYF. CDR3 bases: TGTGCCAGCAGCAGGGGAGTGGGGACAGGGACCACAGATACGCAGTATTTT.

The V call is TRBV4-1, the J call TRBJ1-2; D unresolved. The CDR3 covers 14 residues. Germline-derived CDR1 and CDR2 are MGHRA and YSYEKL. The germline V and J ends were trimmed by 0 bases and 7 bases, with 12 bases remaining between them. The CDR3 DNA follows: TGCGCCAGCAGCCAAGAACCGGGGTTGGGTGGCTACACCTTC. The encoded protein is CASSQEPGLGGYTF.

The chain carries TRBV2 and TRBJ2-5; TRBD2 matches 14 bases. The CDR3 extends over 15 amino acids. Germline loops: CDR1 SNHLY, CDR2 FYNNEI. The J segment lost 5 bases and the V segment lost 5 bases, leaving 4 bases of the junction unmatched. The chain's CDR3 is CASSSTSGGAETQYF. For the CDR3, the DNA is TGTGCCAGCAGTTCGACTAGCGGGGGGGCTGAGACCCAGTACTTC.

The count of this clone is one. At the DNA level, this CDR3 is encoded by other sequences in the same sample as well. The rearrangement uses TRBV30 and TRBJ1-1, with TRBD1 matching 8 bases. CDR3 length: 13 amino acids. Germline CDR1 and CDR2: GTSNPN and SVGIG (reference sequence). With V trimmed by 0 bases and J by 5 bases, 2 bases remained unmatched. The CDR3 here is CAWSVTGGTEAFF. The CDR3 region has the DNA TGTGCCTGGAGTGTAACAGGGGGAACTGAAGCTTTCTTT.

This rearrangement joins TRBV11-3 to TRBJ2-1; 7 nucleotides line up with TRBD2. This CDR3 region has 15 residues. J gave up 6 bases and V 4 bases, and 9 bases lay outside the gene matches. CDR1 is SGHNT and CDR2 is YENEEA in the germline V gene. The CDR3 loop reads CASSSWSSGSNEQFF. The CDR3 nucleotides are TGTGCCAGCAGCTCCTGGTCTAGCGGTTCCAATGAGCAGTTCTTC.

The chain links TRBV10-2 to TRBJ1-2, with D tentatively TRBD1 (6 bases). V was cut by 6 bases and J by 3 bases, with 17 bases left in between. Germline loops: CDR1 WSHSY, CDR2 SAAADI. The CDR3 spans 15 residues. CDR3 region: CASRAGGAGDYGYTF. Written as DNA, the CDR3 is TGCGCCAGCAGGGCGGGGGGCGCGGGGGACTATGGCTACACCTTC.

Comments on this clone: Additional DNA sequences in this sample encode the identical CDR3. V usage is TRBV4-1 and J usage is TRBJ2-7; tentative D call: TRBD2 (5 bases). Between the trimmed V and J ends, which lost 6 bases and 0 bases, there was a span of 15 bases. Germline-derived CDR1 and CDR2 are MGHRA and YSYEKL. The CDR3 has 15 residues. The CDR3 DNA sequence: TGCGCCAGCAGTCCAACGGGGTCGAGCTCCTACGAGCAGTACTTC. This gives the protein CASSPTGSSSYEQYF.

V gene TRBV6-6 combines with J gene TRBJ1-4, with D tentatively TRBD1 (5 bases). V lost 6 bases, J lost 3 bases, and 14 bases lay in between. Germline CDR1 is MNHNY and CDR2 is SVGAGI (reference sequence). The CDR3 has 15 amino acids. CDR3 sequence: CASRAGLVANEKLFF. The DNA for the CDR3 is TGTGCCAGCAGGGCAGGGTTGGTTGCTAATGAAAAACTGTTTTTT.

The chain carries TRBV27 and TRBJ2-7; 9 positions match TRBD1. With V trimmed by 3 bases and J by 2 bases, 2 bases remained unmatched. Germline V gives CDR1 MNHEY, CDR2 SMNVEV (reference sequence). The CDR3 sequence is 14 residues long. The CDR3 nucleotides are TGTGCCAGCAGTTTCGGGACAGGGCCCTACGAGCAGTACTTC. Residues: CASSFGTGPYEQYF.

The CDR3 reads CSVQRGATNEKLFF. CDR3 in DNA: TGCAGCGTTCAGCGGGGCGCAACTAATGAAAAACTGTTTTTT. The chain recombines TRBV29-1 with TRBJ1-4, with D maybe TRBD1 (5 bases). CDR3 size: 14 residues. With 5 bases removed from V and 0 bases from J, the gap between germline ends came to 10 bases. Per the germline V gene, CDR1 is SQVTM and CDR2 is ANQGSEA.

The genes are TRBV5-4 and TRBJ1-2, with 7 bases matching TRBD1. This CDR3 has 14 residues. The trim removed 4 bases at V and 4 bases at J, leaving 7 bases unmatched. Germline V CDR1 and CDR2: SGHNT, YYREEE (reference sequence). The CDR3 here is CASSTRTGGYGYTF. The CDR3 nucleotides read TGTGCCAGCAGCACCAGGACAGGTGGCTATGGCTACACCTTC. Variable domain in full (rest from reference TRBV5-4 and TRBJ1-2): ETGVTQSPTHLIKTRGQQVTLRCSSQSGHNTVSWYQQALGQGPQFIFQYYREEENGRGNFPPRFSGLQFPNYSSELNVNALELDDSALYLCASSTRTGGYGYTFGSGTRLTVV.

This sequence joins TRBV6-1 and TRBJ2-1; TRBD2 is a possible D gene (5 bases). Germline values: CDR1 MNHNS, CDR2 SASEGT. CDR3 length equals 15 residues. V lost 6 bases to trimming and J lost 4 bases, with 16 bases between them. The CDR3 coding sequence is TGTGCCAGCAGCCGGCGAGAGGGAACGTACAATGAGCAGTTCTTC. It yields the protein CASSRREGTYNEQFF.

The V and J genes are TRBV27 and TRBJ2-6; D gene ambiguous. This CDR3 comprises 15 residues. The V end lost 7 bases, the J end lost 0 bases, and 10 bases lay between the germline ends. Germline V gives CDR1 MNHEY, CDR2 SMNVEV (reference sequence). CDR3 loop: CASTLIPSGANVLTF. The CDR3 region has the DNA TGTGCCAGCACGCTAATCCCCTCTGGGGCCAACGTCCTGACTTTC.

CDR3 sequence: CASSGYRGRYGYTF. In nucleotides, the CDR3 is TGTGCCAGCAGCGGCTACAGGGGTCGCTATGGCTACACCTTC. This chain links TRBV9 with TRBJ1-2, with 7 nucleotides matching TRBD1. The CDR3 extends over 14 amino acids. Germline lookup yields CDR1 SGDLS and CDR2 YYNGEE. The V segment lost 3 bases and the J segment 4 bases; nucleotides outside the gene matches: 6.

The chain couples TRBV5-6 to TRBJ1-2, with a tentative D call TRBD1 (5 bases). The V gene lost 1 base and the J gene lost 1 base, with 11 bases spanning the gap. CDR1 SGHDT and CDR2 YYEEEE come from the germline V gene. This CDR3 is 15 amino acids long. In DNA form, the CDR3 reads TGTGCCAGCAGCTTGCGTAGGGGCCTTAACTATGGCTACACCTTC. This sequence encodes CASSLRRGLNYGYTF.

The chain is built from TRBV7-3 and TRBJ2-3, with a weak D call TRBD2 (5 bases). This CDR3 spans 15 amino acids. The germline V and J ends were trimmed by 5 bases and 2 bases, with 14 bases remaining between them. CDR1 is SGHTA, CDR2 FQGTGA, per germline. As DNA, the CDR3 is TGTGCCAGCAGCCCTCAGGAGCGGCCCACAGATACGCAGTATTTT. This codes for CASSPQERPTDTQYF. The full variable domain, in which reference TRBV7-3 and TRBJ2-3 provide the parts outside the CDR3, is GAGVSQTPSNKVTEKGKYVELRCDPISGHTALYWYRQSLGQGPEFLIYFQGTGAADDSGLPNDRFFAVRPEGSVSTLKIQRTERGDSAVYLCASSPQERPTDTQYFGPGTRLTVL.

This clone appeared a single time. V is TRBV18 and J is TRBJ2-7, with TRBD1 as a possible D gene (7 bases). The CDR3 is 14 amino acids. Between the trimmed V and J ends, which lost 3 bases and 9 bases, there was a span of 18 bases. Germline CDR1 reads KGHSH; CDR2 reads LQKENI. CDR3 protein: CASSPAGQSPGQYF. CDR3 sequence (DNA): TGTGCCAGCTCACCGGCGGGACAGTCCCCCGGGCAGTACTTC.

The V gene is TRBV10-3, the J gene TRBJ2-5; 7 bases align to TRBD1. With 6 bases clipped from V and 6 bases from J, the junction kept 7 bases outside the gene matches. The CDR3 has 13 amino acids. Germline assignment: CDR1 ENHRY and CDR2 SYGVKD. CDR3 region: CAISEGQAKTQYF. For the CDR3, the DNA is TGTGCCATCAGCGAAGGACAGGCTAAGACCCAGTACTTC.

The CDR3 region has the DNA TGTGCCAGCAGCCAAGGTGGACAGAACACTGAAGCTTTCTTT. Translating gives CASSQGGQNTEAFF. This sequence joins TRBV4-2 and TRBJ1-1; D might be TRBD1 (5 bases). Germline CDR1 is LGHNA and CDR2 is YNFKEQ. Trimming stripped 1 base from V and 1 base from J, with 7 bases between. There are 14 residues in the CDR3.

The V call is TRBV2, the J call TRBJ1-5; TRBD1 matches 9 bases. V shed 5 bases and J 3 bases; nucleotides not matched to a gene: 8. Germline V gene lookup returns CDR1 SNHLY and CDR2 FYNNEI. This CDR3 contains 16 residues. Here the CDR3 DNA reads TGTGCCAGCAGTAGGGACAGGGAGCGAATCAATCAGCCCCAGCATTTT. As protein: CASSRDRERINQPQHF.